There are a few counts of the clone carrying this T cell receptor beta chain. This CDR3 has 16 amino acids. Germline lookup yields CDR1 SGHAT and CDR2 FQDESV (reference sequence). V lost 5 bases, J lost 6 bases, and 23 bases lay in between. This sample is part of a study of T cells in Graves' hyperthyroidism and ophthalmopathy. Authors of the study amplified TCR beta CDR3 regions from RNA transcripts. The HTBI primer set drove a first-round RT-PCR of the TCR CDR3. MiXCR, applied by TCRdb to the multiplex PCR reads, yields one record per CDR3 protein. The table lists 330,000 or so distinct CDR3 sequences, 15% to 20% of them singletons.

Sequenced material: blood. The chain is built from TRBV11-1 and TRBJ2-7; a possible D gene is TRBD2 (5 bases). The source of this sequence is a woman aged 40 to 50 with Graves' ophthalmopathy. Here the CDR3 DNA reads TGTGCCAGCAGCAACACCGGCCCGATCCAGGCGGGCGAGCAGTACTTC. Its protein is CASSNTGPIQAGEQYF.